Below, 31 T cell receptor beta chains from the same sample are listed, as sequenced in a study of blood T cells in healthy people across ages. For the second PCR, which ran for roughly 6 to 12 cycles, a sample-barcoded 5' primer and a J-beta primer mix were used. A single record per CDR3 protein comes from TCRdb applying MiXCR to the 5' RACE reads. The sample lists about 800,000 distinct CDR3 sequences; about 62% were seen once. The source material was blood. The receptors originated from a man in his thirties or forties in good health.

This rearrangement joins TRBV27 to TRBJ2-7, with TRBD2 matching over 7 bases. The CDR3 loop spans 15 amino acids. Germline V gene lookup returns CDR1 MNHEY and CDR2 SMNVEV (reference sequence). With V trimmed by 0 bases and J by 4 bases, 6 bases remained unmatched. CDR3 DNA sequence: TGTGCCAGCAGTTTATCTGGCGGGAGATTATACGAGCAGTACTTC. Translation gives CASSLSGGRLYEQYF.

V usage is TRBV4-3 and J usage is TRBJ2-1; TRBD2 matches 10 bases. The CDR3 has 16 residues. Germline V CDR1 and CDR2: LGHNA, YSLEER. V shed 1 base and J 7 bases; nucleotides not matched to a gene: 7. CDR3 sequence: CASSQAGEGLANEQFF. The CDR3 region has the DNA TGCGCCAGCAGCCAAGCAGGTGAGGGACTAGCGAATGAGCAGTTCTTC.

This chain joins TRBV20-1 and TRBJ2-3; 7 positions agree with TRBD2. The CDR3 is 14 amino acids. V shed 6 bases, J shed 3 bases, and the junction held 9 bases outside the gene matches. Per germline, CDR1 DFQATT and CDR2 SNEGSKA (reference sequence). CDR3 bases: TGCAGTGCCCTATCACTAGCGTCGACAGATACGCAGTATTTT. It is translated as CSALSLASTDTQYF.

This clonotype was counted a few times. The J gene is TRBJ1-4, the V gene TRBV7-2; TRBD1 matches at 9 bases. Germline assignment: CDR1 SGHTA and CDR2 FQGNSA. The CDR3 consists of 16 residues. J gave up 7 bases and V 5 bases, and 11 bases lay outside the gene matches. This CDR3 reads CASSPRTGTGSEKLFF. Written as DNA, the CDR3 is TGTGCCAGCAGCCCGCGTACCGGGACAGGGAGTGAAAAACTGTTTTTT.

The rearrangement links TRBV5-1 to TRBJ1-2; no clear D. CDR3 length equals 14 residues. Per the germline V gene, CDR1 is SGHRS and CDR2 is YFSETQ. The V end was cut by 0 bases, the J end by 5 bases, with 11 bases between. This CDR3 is CASSLVTPGYGYTF. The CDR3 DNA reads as TGCGCCAGCAGCTTGGTCACCCCGGGATATGGCTACACCTTC.

CDR3 DNA: TGCAGTGCTAGAGATATGGGGTTTGCTAACTATGGCTACACCTTC. It specifies CSARDMGFANYGYTF. The rearrangement links TRBV20-1 to TRBJ1-2; D remains unclear. Trimming shortened V by 0 bases and J by 0 bases, and 11 bases separated the two germline ends. CDR3 length equals 15 residues. Germline CDR1 and CDR2: DFQATT and SNEGSKA (reference sequence).

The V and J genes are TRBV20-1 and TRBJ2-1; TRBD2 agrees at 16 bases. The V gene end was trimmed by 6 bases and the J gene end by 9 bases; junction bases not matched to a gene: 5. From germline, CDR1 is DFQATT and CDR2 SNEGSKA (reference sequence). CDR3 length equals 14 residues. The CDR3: CSAPGTSGRAEQFF. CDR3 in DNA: TGCAGTGCACCCGGGACTAGCGGGAGGGCTGAGCAGTTCTTC.

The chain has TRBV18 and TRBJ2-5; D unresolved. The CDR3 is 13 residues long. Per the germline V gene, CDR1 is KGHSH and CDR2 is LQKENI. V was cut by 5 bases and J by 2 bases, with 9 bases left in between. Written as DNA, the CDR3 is TGTGCCAGCTCAGGGCCCTCACAAGAGACCCAGTACTTC. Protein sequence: CASSGPSQETQYF.

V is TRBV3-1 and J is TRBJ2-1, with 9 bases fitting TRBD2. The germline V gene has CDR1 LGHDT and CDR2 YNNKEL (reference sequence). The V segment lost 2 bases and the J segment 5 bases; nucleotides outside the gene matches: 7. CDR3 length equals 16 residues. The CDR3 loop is CASSQSGGTSHNEQFF. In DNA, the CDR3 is TGTGCCAGCAGCCAAAGCGGGGGGACGTCCCACAATGAGCAGTTCTTC.

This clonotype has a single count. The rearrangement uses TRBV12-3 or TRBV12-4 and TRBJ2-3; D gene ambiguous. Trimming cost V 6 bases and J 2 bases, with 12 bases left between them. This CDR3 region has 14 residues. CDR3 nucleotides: TGTGCCAGCAGCTCCCCAGCCCTCACAGATACGCAGTATTTT. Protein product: CASSSPALTDTQYF.

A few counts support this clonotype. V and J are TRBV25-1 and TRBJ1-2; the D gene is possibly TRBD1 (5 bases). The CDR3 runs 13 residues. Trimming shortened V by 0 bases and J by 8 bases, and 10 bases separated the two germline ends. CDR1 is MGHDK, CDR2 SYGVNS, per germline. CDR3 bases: TGTGCCAGCAGTGAATATATTTGGGACGGCTACACCTTC. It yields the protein CASSEYIWDGYTF.

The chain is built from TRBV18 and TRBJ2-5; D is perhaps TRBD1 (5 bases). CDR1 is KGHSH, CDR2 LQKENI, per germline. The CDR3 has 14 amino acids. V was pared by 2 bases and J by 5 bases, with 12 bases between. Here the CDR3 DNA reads TGTGCCAGCTCACCATGGATAGGGGATGAGACCCAGTACTTC. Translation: CASSPWIGDETQYF.

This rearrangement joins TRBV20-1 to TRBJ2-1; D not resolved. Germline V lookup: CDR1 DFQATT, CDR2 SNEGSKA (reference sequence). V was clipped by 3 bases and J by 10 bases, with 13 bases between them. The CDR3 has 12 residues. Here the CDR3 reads CSARWAVHEQFF. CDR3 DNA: TGCAGTGCTAGGTGGGCAGTCCACGAGCAGTTCTTC.

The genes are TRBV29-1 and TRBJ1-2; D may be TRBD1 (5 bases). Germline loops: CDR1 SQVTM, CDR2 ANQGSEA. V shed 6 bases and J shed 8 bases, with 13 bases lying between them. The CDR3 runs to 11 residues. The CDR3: CSVVLGDGYTF. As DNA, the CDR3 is TGCAGCGTCGTGTTAGGGGACGGCTACACCTTC.

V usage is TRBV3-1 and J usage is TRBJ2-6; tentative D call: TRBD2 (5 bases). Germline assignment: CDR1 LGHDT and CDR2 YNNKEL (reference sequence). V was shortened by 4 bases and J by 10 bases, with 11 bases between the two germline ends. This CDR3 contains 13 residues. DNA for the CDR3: TGTGCCAGCAGCCCCGGGGATACGAACGTCCTGACTTTC. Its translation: CASSPGDTNVLTF.

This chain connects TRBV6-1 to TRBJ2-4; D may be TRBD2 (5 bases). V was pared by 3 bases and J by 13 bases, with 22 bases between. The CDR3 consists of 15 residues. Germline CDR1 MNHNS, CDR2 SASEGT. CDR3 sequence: CASSEAGTASGEQYF. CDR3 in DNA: TGTGCCAGCAGTGAGGCAGGAACAGCGTCTGGGGAGCAGTACTTC.

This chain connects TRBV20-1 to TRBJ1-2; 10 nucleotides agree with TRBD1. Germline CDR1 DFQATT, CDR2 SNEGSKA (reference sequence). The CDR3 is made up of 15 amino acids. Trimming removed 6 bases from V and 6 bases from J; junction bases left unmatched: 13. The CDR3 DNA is TGCAGTGCCGTCATTTGGGACAGGGGTTTGGATGGCTACACCTTC. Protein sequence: CSAVIWDRGLDGYTF.

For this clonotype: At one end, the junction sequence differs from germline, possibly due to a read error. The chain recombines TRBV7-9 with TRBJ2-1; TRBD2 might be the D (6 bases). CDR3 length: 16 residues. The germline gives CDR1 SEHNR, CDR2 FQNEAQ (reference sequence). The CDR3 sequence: CASSLAAWAGYNERFF. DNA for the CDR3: TGTGCCAGCAGCTTAGCTGCTTGGGCGGGGTACAATGAGCGGTTCTTC.

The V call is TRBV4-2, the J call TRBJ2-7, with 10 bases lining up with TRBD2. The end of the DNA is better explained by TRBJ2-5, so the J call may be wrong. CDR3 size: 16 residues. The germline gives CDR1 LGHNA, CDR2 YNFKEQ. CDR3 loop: CASSQEAGGLRETQYF. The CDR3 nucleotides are TGTGCCAGCAGCCAAGAAGCGGGGGGGCTTCGGGAGACCCAGTACTTC.

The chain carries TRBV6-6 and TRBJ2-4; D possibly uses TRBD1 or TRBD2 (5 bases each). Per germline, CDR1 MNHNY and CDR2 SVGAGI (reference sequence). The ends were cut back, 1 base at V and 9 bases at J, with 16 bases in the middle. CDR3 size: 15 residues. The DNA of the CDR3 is TGTGCCAGCAGTTACTTGGGGGTTCGGCCTGGCATTCAGTACTTC. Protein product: CASSYLGVRPGIQYF.

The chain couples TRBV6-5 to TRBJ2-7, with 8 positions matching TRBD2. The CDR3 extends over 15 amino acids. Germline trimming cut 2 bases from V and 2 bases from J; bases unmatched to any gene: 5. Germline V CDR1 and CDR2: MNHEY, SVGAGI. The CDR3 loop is CASSYGGRTAYEQYF. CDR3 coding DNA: TGTGCCAGCAGTTACGGCGGGAGGACCGCCTACGAGCAGTACTTC.

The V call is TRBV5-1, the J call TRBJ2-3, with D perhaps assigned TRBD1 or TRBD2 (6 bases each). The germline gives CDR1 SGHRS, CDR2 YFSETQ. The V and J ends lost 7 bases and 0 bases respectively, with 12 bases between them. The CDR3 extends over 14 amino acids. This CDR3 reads CASAGGPSTDTQYF. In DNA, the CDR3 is TGCGCCAGCGCCGGGGGCCCTAGCACAGATACGCAGTATTTT.

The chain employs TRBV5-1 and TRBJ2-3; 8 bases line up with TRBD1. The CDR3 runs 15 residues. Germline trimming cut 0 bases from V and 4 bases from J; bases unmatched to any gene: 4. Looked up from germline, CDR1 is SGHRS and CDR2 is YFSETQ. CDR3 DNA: TGCGCCAGCAGCTTGGTGACAGGGGAGTCAGATACGCAGTATTTT. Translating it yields CASSLVTGESDTQYF.

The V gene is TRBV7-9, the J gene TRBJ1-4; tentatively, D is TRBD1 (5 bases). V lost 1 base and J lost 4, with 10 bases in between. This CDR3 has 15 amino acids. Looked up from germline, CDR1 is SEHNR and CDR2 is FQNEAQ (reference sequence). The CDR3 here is CASSLGQKDNEKLFF. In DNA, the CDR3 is TGTGCCAGCAGCTTAGGACAGAAAGATAATGAAAAACTGTTTTTT.

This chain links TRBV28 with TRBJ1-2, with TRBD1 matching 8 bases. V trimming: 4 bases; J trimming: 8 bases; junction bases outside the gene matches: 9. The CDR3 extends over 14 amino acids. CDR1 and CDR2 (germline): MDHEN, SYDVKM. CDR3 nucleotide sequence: TGTGCCAGCAGTTCGACAGGGGCCCTTTGGGGCTACACCTTC. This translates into CASSSTGALWGYTF.

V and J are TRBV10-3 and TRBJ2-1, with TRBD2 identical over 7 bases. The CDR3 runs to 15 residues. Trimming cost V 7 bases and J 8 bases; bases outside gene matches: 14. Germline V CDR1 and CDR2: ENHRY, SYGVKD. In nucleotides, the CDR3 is TGTGCCATCACCCAAGTCGGGGGAGGGCCGGATGAGCAGTTCTTC. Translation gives CAITQVGGGPDEQFF.

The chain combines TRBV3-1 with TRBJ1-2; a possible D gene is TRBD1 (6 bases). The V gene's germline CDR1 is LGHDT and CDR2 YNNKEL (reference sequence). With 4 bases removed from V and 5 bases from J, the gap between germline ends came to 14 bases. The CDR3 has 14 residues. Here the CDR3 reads CASSLLDSTYGYTF. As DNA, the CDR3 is TGTGCCAGCAGCCTACTGGACAGTACTTATGGCTACACCTTC.

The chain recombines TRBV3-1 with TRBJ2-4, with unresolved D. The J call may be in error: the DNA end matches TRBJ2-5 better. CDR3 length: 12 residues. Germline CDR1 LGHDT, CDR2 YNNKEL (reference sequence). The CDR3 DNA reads TGTGCCAGCAGCCAAGAAGGGCGGACCCAGTACTTC. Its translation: CASSQEGRTQYF.

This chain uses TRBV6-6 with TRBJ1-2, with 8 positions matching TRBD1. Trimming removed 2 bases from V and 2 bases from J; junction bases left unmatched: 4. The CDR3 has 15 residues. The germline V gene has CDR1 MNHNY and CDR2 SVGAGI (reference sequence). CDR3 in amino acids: CASSYRTGTNYGYTF. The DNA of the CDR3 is TGTGCCAGCAGTTACCGGACAGGGACAAACTATGGCTACACCTTC.

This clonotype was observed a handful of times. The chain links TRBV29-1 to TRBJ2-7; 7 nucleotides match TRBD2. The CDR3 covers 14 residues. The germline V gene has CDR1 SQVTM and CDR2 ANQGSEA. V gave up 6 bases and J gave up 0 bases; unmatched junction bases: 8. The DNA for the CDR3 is TGCAGCGTAATCCGGGGGGACGGCTCCTACGAGCAGTACTTC. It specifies CSVIRGDGSYEQYF.

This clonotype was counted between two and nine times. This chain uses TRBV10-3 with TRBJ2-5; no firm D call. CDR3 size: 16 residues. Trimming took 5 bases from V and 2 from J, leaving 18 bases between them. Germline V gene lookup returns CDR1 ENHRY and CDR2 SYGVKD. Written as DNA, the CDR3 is TGTGCCATCAGTAACTTCCAAAGGACGGAACAAGAGACCCAGTACTTC. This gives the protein CAISNFQRTEQETQYF.